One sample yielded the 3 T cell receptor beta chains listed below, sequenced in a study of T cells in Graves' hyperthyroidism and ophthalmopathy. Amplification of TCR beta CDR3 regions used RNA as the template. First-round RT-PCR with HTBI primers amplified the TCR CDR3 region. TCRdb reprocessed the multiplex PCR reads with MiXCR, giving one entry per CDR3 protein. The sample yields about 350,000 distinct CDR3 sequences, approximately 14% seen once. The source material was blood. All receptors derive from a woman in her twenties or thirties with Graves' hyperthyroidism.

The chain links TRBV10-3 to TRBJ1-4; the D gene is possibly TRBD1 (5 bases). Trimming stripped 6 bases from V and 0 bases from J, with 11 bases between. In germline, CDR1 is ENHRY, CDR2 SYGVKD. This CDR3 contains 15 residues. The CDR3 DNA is TGTGCCATCAGCCAGGCGACAGCAACTAATGAAAAACTGTTTTTT. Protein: CAISQATATNEKLFF.

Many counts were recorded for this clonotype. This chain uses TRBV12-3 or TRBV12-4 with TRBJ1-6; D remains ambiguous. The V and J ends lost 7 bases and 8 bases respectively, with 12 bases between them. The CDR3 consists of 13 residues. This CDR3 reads CASTATRDSPLHF. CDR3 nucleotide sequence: TGTGCCAGCACCGCGACGAGAGATTCACCCCTCCACTTT.

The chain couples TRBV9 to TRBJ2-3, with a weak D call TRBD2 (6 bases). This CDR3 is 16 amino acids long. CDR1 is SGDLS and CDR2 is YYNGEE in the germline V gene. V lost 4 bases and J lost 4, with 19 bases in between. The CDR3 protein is CASSTRLGGVADTQYF. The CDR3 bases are TGTGCCAGCAGCACCCGCCTGGGGGGAGTAGCAGATACGCAGTATTTT.